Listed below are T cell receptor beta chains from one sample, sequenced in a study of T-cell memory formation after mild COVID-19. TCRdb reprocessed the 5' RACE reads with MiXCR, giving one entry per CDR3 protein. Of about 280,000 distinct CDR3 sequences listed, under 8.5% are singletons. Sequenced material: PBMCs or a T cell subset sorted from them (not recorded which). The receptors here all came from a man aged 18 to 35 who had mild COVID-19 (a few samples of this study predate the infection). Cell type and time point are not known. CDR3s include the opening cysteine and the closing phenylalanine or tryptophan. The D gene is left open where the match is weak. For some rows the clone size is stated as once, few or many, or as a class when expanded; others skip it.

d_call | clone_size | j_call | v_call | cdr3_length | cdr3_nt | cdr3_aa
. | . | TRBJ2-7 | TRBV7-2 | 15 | TGTGCCAGCAGCTGGGTGACTCGGTACTCCTACGAGCAGTACTTC | CASSWVTRYSYEQYF
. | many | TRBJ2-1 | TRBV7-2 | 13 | TGTGCCAGCAGCTTAGGTAGGTTGGCTGAGCAGTTCTTC | CASSLGRLAEQFF
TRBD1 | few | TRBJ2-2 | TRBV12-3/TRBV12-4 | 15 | TGTGCCAGCACCCCGGGACAGGCGAACACCGGGGAGCTGTTTTTT | CASTPGQANTGELFF
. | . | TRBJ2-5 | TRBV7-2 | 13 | TGTGCCAGCGGACAGATGTACCAAGAGACCCAGTACTTC | CASGQMYQETQYF
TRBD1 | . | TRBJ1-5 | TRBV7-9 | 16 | TGTGCCAGCAGCGCCACCGGGACAGGAAACAATCAGCCCCAGCATTTT | CASSATGTGNNQPQHF
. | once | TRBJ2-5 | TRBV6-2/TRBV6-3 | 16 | TGTGCCAGCAGCTCCTCTCCGGGACGGCTAGATGAGACCCAGTACTTC | CASSSSPGRLDETQYF
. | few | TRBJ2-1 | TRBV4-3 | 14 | TGCGCCAGCAGCCAAGATGGGCCGCTCAATGAGCAGTTCTTC | CASSQDGPLNEQFF
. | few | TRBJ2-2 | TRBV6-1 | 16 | TGTGCCAGCAGTGAAGGTCCAGGGGTTAGCACCGGGGAGCTGTTTTTT | CASSEGPGVSTGELFF
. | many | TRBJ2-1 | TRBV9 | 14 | TGTGCCAGCAGCGGCGGGTTGTATCGGAATGAGCAGTTCTTC | CASSGGLYRNEQFF
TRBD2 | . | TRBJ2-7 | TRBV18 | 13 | TGTGCCAGCTCACCGGACCCGGGAGGCGAGCAGTACTTC | CASSPDPGGEQYF
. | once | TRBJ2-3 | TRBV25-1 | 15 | TGTGCCAGCAGTGTGACAGTTTTCTCCATCGGGACGCAGTATTTT | CASSVTVFSIGTQYF
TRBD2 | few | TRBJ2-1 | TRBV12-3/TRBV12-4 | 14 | TGTGCCAGCAGTACGGGACTAGCCGTTAGGTGGCAGTTCTTC | CASSTGLAVRWQFF
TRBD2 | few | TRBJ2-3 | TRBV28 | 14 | TGTGCCAGCGTGACTAGCGGGTTCACGGATACGCAGTATTTT | CASVTSGFTDTQYF
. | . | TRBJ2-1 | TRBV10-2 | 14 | TGCGCCAGCAGTGCTAGCGTTACCTACAATGAGCAGTTCTTC | CASSASVTYNEQFF
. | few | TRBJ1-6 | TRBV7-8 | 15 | TGTGCCAGCAGCTTAACGGGGTCCTATAATTCACCCCTCCACTTT | CASSLTGSYNSPLHF
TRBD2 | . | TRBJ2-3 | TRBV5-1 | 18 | TGCGCCAGCAGCTCCCCGGACGGACTAGCGGGGGGGACAGATACGCAGTATTTT | CASSSPDGLAGGTDTQYF
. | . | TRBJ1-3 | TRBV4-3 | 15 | TGCGCCAGCAGCCAAGCACTCAACTCTGGAAACACCATATATTTT | CASSQALNSGNTIYF
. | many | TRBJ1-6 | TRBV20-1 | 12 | TGCAGTGCTAGAAAGCCTAATTCACCCCTCCACTTT | CSARKPNSPLHF
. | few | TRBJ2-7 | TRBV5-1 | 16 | TGCGCCAGCAGCTTCCACCCAAAGCGACAGACCTACGAGCAGTACTTC | CASSFHPKRQTYEQYF
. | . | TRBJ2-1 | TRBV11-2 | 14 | TGTGCCAGCAGCTTAGGGGTGCTGCACAATGAGCAGTTCTTC | CASSLGVLHNEQFF
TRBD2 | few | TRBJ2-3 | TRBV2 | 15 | TGTGCCAGCAGTGGACGACTAGCGGGGACAGATACGCAGTATTTT | CASSGRLAGTDTQYF
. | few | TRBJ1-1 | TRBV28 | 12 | TGTGCCAGCAGTTTATCGGGGTTGGAAGCTTTCTTT | CASSLSGLEAFF
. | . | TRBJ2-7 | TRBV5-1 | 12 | TGCGCCAGCAGCTTGACAAATTACGAGCAGTACTTC | CASSLTNYEQYF
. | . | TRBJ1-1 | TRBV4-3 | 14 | TGCGCCAGCAGCCAAGACAGAAAATACACTGAAGCTTTCTTT | CASSQDRKYTEAFF
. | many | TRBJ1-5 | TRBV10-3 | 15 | TGTGCCATCAGTGAGCAGTTAGGAGGGAATCAGCCCCAGCATTTT | CAISEQLGGNQPQHF
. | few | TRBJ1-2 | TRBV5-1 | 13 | TGCGCCAGCAGCCAGAGGGTTAACTATGGCTACACCTTC | CASSQRVNYGYTF
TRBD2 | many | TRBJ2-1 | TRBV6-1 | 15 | TGTGCCAGCAGCCAGACTAGCGGGGGGTACAATGAGCAGTTCTTC | CASSQTSGGYNEQFF
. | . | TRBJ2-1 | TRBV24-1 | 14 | TGTGCCACCAGTCGCGCCCCCGCCTGGGAGGAGCAGTTCTTC | CATSRAPAWEEQFF
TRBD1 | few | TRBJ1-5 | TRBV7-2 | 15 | TGTGCCAGCAGCTTAGTGGAGACAGGGAATCAGCCCCAGCATTTT | CASSLVETGNQPQHF
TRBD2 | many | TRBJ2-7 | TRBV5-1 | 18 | TGCGCCAGCAGCTCATCGCCAGGCGGGAGAAGTACGGCCTACGAGCAGTACTTC | CASSSSPGGRSTAYEQYF
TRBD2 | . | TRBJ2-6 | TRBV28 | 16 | TGTGCCAGCAGTCAAACGACTAGCGCTGGGGCCAACGTCCTGACTTTC | CASSQTTSAGANVLTF
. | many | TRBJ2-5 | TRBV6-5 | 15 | TGTGCCAGCAGCCCAGTCTTCCCGGAGGGAGAGACCCAGTACTTC | CASSPVFPEGETQYF
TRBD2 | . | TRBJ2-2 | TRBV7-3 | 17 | TGTGCCAGCAGCTTGCTAGCGGGTACCACGAACACCGGGGAGCTGTTTTTT | CASSLLAGTTNTGELFF
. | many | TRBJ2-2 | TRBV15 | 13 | TGTGCCACCAGCAAGTTTCCCCCCGGGGAGCTGTTTTTT | CATSKFPPGELFF
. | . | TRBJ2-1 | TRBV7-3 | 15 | TGTGCCAGCAGCTTAACCGGGGGCCTCTACAATGAGCAGTTCTTC | CASSLTGGLYNEQFF
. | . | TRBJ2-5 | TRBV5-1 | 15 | TGCGCCAGCAGCTTGAGGGTACTAGCAGGAGAGACCCAGTACTTC | CASSLRVLAGETQYF
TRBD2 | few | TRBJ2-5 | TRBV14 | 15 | TGTGCCAGCAGCCAACTACTAGCGGGGGTTGAGACCCAGTACTTC | CASSQLLAGVETQYF
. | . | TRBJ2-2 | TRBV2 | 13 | TGTGCCAGCATCCTTGGAGGGTCCGGGGAGCTGTTTTTT | CASILGGSGELFF
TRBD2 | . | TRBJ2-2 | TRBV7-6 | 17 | TGTGCCAGCAGCAGGCTGACTAGCGGGGCGAACACCGGGGAGCTGTTTTTT | CASSRLTSGANTGELFF
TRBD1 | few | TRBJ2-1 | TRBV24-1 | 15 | TGTGCCACCAGTGACCCGGGACAGGGGGAGGGTGAGCAGTTCTTC | CATSDPGQGEGEQFF
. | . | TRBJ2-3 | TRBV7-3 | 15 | TGTGCCAGCAGCTTTTGGGGCGGGAGCACAGATACGCAGTATTTT | CASSFWGGSTDTQYF
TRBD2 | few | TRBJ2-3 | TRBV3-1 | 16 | TGTGCCAGCAGCCTGAACAAACGGGGGGTCACAGATACGCAGTATTTT | CASSLNKRGVTDTQYF
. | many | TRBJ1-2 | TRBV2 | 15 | TGTGCCAGCAGTGTGATGGCGACAGGATTATATGGCTACACCTTC | CASSVMATGLYGYTF
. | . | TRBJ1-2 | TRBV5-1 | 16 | TGCGCCAGCAGCCACAACTTGGGGGTTGGGAACTATGGCTACACCTTC | CASSHNLGVGNYGYTF
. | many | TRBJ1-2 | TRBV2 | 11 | TGTGCCAGCGCCGTTAACTATGGCTACACCTTC | CASAVNYGYTF
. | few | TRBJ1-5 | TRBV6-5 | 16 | TGTGCCAGCAGTTATACCGGGCCCGGCGAGGGGCAGCCCCAGCATTTT | CASSYTGPGEGQPQHF
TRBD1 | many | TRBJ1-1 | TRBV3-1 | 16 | TGTGCCAGCAGCGCGACAGGGGCGCAACCTAACACTGAAGCTTTCTTT | CASSATGAQPNTEAFF
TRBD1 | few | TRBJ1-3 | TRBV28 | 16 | TGTGCCAGCAATGGTCCAAGCGGACAGGGGGGAAACACCATATATTTT | CASNGPSGQGGNTIYF
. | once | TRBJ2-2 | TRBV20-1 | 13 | TGCAGTGCTAGGAAGCCTTTCACCGGGGAGCTGTTTTTT | CSARKPFTGELFF
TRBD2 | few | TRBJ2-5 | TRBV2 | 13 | TGTGCCGCCGGGAGGAGGGGAGAAGAGACCCAGTACTTC | CAAGRRGEETQYF